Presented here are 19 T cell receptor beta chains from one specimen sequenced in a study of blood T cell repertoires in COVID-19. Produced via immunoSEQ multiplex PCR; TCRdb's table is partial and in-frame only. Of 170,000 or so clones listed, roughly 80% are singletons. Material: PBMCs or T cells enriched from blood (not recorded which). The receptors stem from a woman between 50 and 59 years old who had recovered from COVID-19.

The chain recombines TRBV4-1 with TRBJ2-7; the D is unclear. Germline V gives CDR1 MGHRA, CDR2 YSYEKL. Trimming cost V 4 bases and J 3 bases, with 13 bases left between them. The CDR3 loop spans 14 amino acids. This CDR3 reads CASSPTDKNYEQYF. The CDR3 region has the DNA TGCGCCAGCAGCCCCACCGACAAAAACTACGAGCAGTACTTC.

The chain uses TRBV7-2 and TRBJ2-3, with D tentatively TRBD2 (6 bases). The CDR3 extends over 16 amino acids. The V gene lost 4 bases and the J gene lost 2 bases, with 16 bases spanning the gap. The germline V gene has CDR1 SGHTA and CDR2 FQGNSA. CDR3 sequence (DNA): TGTGCCAGCAGCTCGACCGGACGGAGGGCCACAGATACGCAGTATTTT. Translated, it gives CASSSTGRRATDTQYF. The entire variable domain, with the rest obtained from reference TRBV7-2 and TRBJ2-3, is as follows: GAGVSQSPSNKVTEKGKDVELRCDPISGHTALYWYRQSLGQGLEFLIYFQGNSAPDKSGLPSDRFSAERTGGSVSTLTIQRTQQEDSAVYLCASSSTGRRATDTQYFGPGTRLTVL.

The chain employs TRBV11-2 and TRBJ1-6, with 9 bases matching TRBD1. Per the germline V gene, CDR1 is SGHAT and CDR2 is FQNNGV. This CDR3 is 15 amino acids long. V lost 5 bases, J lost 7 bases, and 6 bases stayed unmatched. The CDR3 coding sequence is TGTGCCAGCAGCGCAACAGGGGGCCAGAATTCACCCCTCCACTTT. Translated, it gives CASSATGGQNSPLHF.

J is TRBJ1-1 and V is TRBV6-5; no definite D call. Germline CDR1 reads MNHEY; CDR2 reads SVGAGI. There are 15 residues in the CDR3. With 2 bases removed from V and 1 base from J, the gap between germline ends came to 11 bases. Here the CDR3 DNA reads TGTGCCAGCAGTTACCCGGGGTTGGGGAACACTGAAGCTTTCTTT. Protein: CASSYPGLGNTEAFF.

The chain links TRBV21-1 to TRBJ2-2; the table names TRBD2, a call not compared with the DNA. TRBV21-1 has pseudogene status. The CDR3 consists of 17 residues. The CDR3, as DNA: TGTGCCAGCAGCAAGTGGGGGAGGGATCGGGACACCGGGGAGCTGTTTTTT. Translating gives CASSKWGRDRDTGELFF.

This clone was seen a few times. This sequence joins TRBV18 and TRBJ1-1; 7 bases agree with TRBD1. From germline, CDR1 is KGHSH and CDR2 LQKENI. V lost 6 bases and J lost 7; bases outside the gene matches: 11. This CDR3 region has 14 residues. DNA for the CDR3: TGTGCCAGCTCGGAGAGGAGGGGGCAGGGTGAAGCTTTCTTT. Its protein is CASSERRGQGEAFF. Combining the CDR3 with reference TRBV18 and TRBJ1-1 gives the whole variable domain NAGVMQNPRHLVRRRGQEARLRCSPMKGHSHVYWYRQLPEEGLKFMVYLQKENIIDESGMPKERFSAEFPKEGPSILRIQQVVRGDSAAYFCASSERRGQGEAFFGQGTRLTVV.

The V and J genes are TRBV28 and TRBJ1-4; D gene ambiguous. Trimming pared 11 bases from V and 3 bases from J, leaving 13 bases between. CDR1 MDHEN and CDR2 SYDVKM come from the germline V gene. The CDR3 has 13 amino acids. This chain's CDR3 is CAVTGEPNEKLFF. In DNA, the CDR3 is TGTGCCGTAACCGGGGAACCTAATGAAAAACTGTTTTTT.

The CDR3 DNA reads as TGTGCCAGCTCACCGCAGGGTGATGAAAAACTGTTTTTT. Encoded protein: CASSPQGDEKLFF. The rearrangement joins TRBV18 to TRBJ1-4; D is possibly TRBD1 (5 bases). The CDR3 is 13 residues long. The germline CDR1 and CDR2 sequences are KGHSH and LQKENI. V was trimmed by 3 bases and J by 6 bases, leaving 8 bases between them.

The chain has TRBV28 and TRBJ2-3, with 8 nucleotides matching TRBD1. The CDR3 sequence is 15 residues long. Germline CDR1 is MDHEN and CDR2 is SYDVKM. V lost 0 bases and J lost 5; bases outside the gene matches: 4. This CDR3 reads CASSLWQGAGDTQYF. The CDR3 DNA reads TGTGCCAGCAGTTTATGGCAGGGGGCAGGAGATACGCAGTATTTT.

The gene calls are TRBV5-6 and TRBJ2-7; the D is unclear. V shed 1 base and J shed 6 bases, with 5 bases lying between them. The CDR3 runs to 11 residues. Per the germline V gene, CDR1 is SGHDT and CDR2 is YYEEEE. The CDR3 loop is CASSLQSEQYF. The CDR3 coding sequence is TGTGCCAGCAGCTTGCAATCCGAGCAGTACTTC. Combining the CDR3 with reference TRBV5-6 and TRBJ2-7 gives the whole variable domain DAGVTQSPTHLIKTRGQQVTLRCSPKSGHDTVSWYQQALGQGPQFIFQYYEEEERQRGNFPDRFSGHQFPNYSSELNVNALLLGDSALYLCASSLQSEQYFGPGTRLTVT.

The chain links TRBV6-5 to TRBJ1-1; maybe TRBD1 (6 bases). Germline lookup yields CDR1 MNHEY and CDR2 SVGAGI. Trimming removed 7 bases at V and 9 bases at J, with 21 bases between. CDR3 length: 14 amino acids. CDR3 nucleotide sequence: TGTGCCAGCATGGAGACAGGATCTCCCGGGAAAGCTTTCTTT. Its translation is CASMETGSPGKAFF.

CDR3 residues: CASSLRPIAGVITDTQYF. DNA for the CDR3: TGTGCCAGCAGCTTAAGGCCCATAGCGGGAGTAATCACAGATACGCAGTATTTT. The V gene is TRBV7-2, the J gene TRBJ2-3; the match to TRBD2 covers 9 bases. Trimming at V came to 2 bases and at J to 2 bases, leaving 11 bases not matched to a gene. The CDR3 totals 18 residues. Germline V CDR1 and CDR2: SGHTA, FQGNSA.

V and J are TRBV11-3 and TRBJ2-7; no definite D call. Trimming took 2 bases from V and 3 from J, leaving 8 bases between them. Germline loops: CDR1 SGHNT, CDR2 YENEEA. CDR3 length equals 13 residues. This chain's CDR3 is CASSLNIYYEQYF. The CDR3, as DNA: TGTGCCAGCAGCTTAAACATATACTACGAGCAGTACTTC.

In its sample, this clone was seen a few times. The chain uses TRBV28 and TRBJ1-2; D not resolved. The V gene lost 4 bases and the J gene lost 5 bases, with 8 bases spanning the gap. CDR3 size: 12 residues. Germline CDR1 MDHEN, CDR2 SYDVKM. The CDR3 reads CASSYYEYGYTF. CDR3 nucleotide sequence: TGTGCCAGCAGTTACTACGAATATGGCTACACCTTC.

CDR3 amino acids: CASSPGQSTDTQYF. The DNA of the CDR3 is TGTGCCAGCTCACCCGGACAATCCACAGATACGCAGTATTTT. This chain uses TRBV18 with TRBJ2-3; tentative D call: TRBD1 (5 bases). Germline assignment: CDR1 KGHSH and CDR2 LQKENI. The CDR3 extends over 14 amino acids. Trimming removed 3 bases from V and 2 bases from J, with 9 bases in between.

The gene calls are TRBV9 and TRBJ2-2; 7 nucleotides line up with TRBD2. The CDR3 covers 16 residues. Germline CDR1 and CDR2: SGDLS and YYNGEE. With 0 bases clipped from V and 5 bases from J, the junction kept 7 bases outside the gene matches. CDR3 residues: CASSVGGGSGTGELFF. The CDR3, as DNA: TGTGCCAGCAGCGTAGGGGGCGGGAGTGGTACCGGGGAGCTGTTTTTT.

As DNA, the CDR3 is TGCAGCGTGACCGGGACAGGGGGCACTGAAGCTTTCTTT. Protein product: CSVTGTGGTEAFF. The chain couples TRBV29-1 to TRBJ1-1; 11 bases map to TRBD1. V shed 6 bases and J 4 bases; nucleotides not matched to a gene: 4. Germline assignment: CDR1 SQVTM and CDR2 ANQGSEA. The CDR3 extends over 13 amino acids.

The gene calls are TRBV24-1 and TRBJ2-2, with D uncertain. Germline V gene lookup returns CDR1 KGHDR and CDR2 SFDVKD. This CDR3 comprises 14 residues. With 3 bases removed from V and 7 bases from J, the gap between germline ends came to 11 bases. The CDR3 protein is CATSDPPPGGELFF. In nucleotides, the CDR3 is TGTGCCACCAGTGATCCTCCACCAGGCGGGGAGCTGTTTTTT.

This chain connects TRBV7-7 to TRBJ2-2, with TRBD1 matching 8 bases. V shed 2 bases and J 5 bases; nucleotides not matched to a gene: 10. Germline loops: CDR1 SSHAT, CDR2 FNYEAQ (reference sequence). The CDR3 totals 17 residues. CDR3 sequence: CASSLYDRGRFTGELFF. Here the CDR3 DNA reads TGTGCCAGCAGCTTATACGACAGGGGCCGTTTTACCGGGGAGCTGTTTTTT.